The source of this T cell receptor (beta chain) is a study of cytomegalovirus exposure and HLA in healthy donors. Primers: 60 Vbeta forward and 13 Jbeta reverse. TCRdb's table, derived via immunoSEQ multiplex PCR, lists solely in-frame clones and lacks some. The sample has about 90,000 clones; around 62% are singletons. The CDR3 has 15 residues. Germline CDR1 reads SGHTA; CDR2 reads FQGNSA. The V and J ends lost 5 bases and 3 bases, in that order; junction bases with no gene match: 6. A word on this clone: Its antigen is not known.

General study results and limits: In vitro, three CMV-associated chains proved specific for CMV antigens. The productive fraction for most TCR beta V segments was about 87% or about 30% in an earlier analysis. It was in a later analysis that TCR association rates were seen to vary by HLA locus, highest for DRB1 and lowest for HLA-C. Cytomegalovirus-associated status was assigned to some 180 TCR beta chains.

This TCR came from a woman under 40 in good health and CMV-seropositive. Sequencing was done on a sample of PBMCs. The chain combines TRBV7-2 with TRBJ1-3; 8 bases match TRBD1. The CDR3 DNA reads TGTGCCAGCAGCCAAAATGGACAGGGTGGAAACACCATATATTTT. Translation gives CASSQNGQGGNTIYF.